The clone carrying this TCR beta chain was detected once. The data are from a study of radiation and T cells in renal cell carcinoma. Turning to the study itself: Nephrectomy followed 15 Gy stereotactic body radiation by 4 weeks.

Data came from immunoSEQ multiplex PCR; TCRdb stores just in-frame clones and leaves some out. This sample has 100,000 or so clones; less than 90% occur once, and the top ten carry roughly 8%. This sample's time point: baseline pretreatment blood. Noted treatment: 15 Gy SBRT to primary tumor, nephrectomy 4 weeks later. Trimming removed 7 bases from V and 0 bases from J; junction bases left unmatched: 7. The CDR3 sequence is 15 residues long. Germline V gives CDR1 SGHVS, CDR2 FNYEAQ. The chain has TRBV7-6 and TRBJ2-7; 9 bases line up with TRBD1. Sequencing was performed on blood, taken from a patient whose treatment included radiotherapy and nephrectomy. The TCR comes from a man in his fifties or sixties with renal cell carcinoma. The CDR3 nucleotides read TGTGCCAGCACCAAGGGACAGGGATTCTCCTACGAGCAGTACTTC. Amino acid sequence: CASTKGQGFSYEQYF.